The 28 T cell receptor beta chains below all came from one sample that was sequenced in a study of cytomegalovirus exposure and HLA in healthy donors. In the PCR, 60 Vbeta and 13 Jbeta primers were used. This table comes from immunoSEQ multiplex PCR, and its TCRdb copy is limited to in-frame clones, with some not included. The data contain tens of thousands of clones, approximately 82% of them singletons. The material sequenced was PBMCs. The receptors derive from a young woman in good health and CMV-seronegative.

This chain connects TRBV11-2 to TRBJ2-2; no clear D. Germline CDR1 SGHAT, CDR2 FQNNGV. The CDR3 contains 17 residues. The V gene lost 0 bases and the J gene lost 5 bases, with 16 bases spanning the gap. The CDR3 is CASSLDLASIPTGELFF. The CDR3 region has the DNA TGTGCCAGCAGCTTAGATCTGGCTAGTATCCCTACCGGGGAGCTGTTTTTT. The whole variable domain, filled in from reference TRBV11-2 and TRBJ2-2, reads EAGVAQSPRYKIIEKRQSVAFWCNPISGHATLYWYQQILGQGPKLLIQFQNNGVVDDSQLPKDRFSAERLKGVDSTLKIQPAKLEDSAVYLCASSLDLASIPTGELFFGEGSRLTVL.

V gene TRBV15 combines with J gene TRBJ1-2, with 8 bases fitting TRBD1. The junction had 7 bases not matched to a gene; V was cut back by 5 bases and J by 2 bases. There are 15 residues in the CDR3. Germline V gene sequence: CDR1 LNHNV, CDR2 YYDKDF (reference sequence). CDR3 region: CATSEGDRGNYGYTF. CDR3 in DNA: TGTGCCACCAGCGAAGGAGACAGGGGAAACTATGGCTACACCTTC.

The rearrangement uses TRBV19 and TRBJ2-2, with D possibly TRBD1 on 5 matching bases. CDR1 LNHDA and CDR2 SQIVND come from the germline V gene (reference sequence). CDR3 length: 15 residues. Trimming stripped 5 bases from V and 5 bases from J, with 15 bases between. The CDR3: CASSPLGPHTGELFF. CDR3 DNA sequence: TGTGCCAGTAGTCCCTTGGGGCCCCATACCGGGGAGCTGTTTTTT.

This clone has only a few counts. The rearrangement joins TRBV30 to TRBJ2-2; D ambiguous. Germline lookup yields CDR1 GTSNPN and CDR2 SVGIG (reference sequence). Trimming left V 4 bases short and J 3 bases short, with 9 bases between. The CDR3 is made up of 13 amino acids. In DNA form, the CDR3 reads TGTGCCTGGAACGACCGGGACACCGGGGAGCTGTTTTTT. Residues: CAWNDRDTGELFF.

For the CDR3, the DNA is TGTGCCAGCAGCAAGGGGACAGAAAAGAACACTGAAGCTTTCTTT. Amino acid sequence: CASSKGTEKNTEAFF. The gene calls are TRBV21-1 and TRBJ1-1; TRBD1, the D gene given by the table, was not confirmed from the DNA. TRBV21-1 counts as a pseudogene. This CDR3 is built from 15 residues.

This clone was observed a few times. The chain links TRBV15 to TRBJ1-2, with D unresolved. The V end lost 0 bases, the J end lost 0 bases, and 8 bases lay between the germline ends. This CDR3 has 15 amino acids. Germline V lookup: CDR1 LNHNV, CDR2 YYDKDF (reference sequence). DNA for the CDR3: TGTGCCACCAGCAGAGATTTCGCGGCTAACTATGGCTACACCTTC. Its translation: CATSRDFAANYGYTF.

The chain employs TRBV10-3 and TRBJ1-1, with 9 bases identical to TRBD1. CDR1 and CDR2 from the germline V gene are ENHRY and SYGVKD. This CDR3 has 13 residues. The V gene end was trimmed by 11 bases and the J gene end by 5 bases; junction bases not matched to a gene: 9. In DNA form, the CDR3 reads TGTGCCTCGACGACAGGGGGAGGAACTGAAGCTTTCTTT. It is translated as CASTTGGGTEAFF.

The chain is built from TRBV6-1 and TRBJ2-7; 7 nucleotides align to TRBD1. V shed 6 bases and J 5 bases; nucleotides not matched to a gene: 4. The CDR3 covers 12 residues. Germline V lookup: CDR1 MNHNS, CDR2 SASEGT. The CDR3 coding sequence is TGTGCCAGCAGGCGTCAGGGGGACGAGCAGTACTTC. Protein product: CASRRQGDEQYF.

The J gene is TRBJ2-3, the V gene TRBV7-9; 7 bases line up with TRBD2. The junction had 7 bases not matched to a gene; V was cut back by 2 bases and J by 5 bases. Germline V gene sequence: CDR1 SEHNR, CDR2 FQNEAQ (reference sequence). CDR3 length: 15 amino acids. The CDR3 sequence is CASSLLAGVEDTQYF. For the CDR3, the DNA is TGTGCCAGCAGCTTACTGGCGGGAGTGGAAGATACGCAGTATTTT.

The rearrangement links TRBV5-1 to TRBJ2-1, with a possible D match to TRBD2 (5 bases). The CDR3 is made up of 16 amino acids. Trimming cost V 7 bases and J 4 bases, with 21 bases left between them. Looked up from germline, CDR1 is SGHRS and CDR2 is YFSETQ. CDR3 sequence reads: CASRPRLEGSYNEQFF. CDR3 nucleotides: TGCGCCAGCCGCCCCCGGTTAGAGGGCTCTTACAATGAGCAGTTCTTC.

This clone occurred a few times. The chain combines TRBV7-3 with TRBJ2-2, with 12 nucleotides matching TRBD1. J lost 4 bases, V lost 0 bases, and 6 bases had no gene match. From germline, CDR1 is SGHTA and CDR2 FQGTGA. This CDR3 has 18 amino acids. The chain's CDR3 is CASSLTGTGGSGTGELFF. Written as DNA, the CDR3 is TGTGCCAGCAGCTTAACTGGGACAGGGGGCTCGGGCACCGGGGAGCTGTTTTTT.

For this clone: One end of the junction does not line up with germline, which may come from a read error. The chain links TRBV30 to TRBJ2-6; tentatively, D is TRBD1 (6 bases). There are 16 residues in the CDR3. Per the germline V gene, CDR1 is GTSNPN and CDR2 is SVGIG (reference sequence). The CDR3 coding sequence is TGTGCCTGGACCCAGGGGCCTGCCTCTGGGGCCAACGGCCTGACTTTC. It codes for CAWTQGPASGANGLTF.

V is TRBV18 and J is TRBJ2-3; 9 bases agree with TRBD2. The CDR3 is 17 residues long. Trimming removed 0 bases from V and 1 base from J; junction bases left unmatched: 5. CDR1 is KGHSH, CDR2 LQKENI, per germline. The CDR3, as DNA: TGTGCCAGCTCACCACCGCGGGAGGGTCGTCGCACAGATACGCAGTATTTT. Translating gives CASSPPREGRRTDTQYF. Filled out from reference TRBV18 and TRBJ2-3, the complete variable domain reads NAGVMQNPRHLVRRRGQEARLRCSPMKGHSHVYWYRQLPEEGLKFMVYLQKENIIDESGMPKERFSAEFPKEGPSILRIQQVVRGDSAAYFCASSPPREGRRTDTQYFGPGTRLTVL.

The J gene is TRBJ1-2, the V gene TRBV28; 8 bases fit TRBD1. The CDR3 runs 14 residues. The germline gives CDR1 MDHEN, CDR2 SYDVKM. J lost 7 bases, V lost 5 bases, and 9 bases had no gene match. The CDR3 spells CASSTGGNPTGYTF. The CDR3 DNA is TGTGCCAGCAGTACAGGGGGAAATCCTACTGGCTACACCTTC.

The chain has TRBV6-6 and TRBJ2-7; D unresolved. Trimming shortened V by 4 bases and J by 1 base, and 14 bases separated the two germline ends. The CDR3 covers 15 residues. CDR1 and CDR2 (germline): MNHNY, SVGAGI (reference sequence). Here the CDR3 reads CASSSPSHVSYEQYF. CDR3 sequence (DNA): TGTGCCAGCAGTTCCCCGTCACATGTATCCTACGAGCAGTACTTC.

The rearrangement uses TRBV7-8 and TRBJ2-7; 8 nucleotides align to TRBD1. In germline, CDR1 is SGHVS, CDR2 FQNEAQ. With 8 bases clipped from V and 2 bases from J, the junction kept 8 bases outside the gene matches. CDR3 length: 14 residues. CDR3 nucleotides: TGTGCCAGCGTTCGTGCGACAGGGGCCTACGAGCAGTACTTC. Protein sequence: CASVRATGAYEQYF.

This clone appeared a few times. V is TRBV7-2 and J is TRBJ1-2; D unresolved. Germline CDR1 reads SGHTA; CDR2 reads FQGNSA. The CDR3 spans 18 residues. V lost 2 bases to trimming and J lost 4 bases, with 23 bases between them. Written as DNA, the CDR3 is TGTGCCAGCAGCTTACTTTTAGGAAACAAGTTTGGGAGCTATGGCTACACCTTC. Its translation: CASSLLLGNKFGSYGYTF.

The chain links TRBV27 to TRBJ1-3, with D uncertain. With 2 bases removed from V and 0 bases from J, the gap between germline ends came to 11 bases. This CDR3 comprises 16 residues. Germline values: CDR1 MNHEY, CDR2 SMNVEV (reference sequence). In DNA form, the CDR3 reads TGTGCCAGCAGTTTAAGCTGGGAGAGCTCTGGAAACACCATATATTTT. Protein: CASSLSWESSGNTIYF.

This clone appeared once. The chain carries TRBV4-1 and TRBJ2-5, with D unclear. V dropped 3 bases and J dropped 5 bases, with 13 bases sitting between them. This CDR3 is 14 amino acids long. Germline-derived CDR1 and CDR2 are MGHRA and YSYEKL. CDR3 amino acids: CASSQESVWETQYF. DNA for the CDR3: TGCGCCAGCAGCCAGGAGAGCGTTTGGGAGACCCAGTACTTC.

This sequence joins TRBV9 and TRBJ2-1; the match to TRBD2 covers 7 bases. The germline V gene has CDR1 SGDLS and CDR2 YYNGEE. V shed 3 bases and J 2 bases; nucleotides not matched to a gene: 8. This CDR3 spans 16 amino acids. CDR3 sequence reads: CASSGRGREAYNEQFF. CDR3 DNA: TGTGCCAGCAGCGGGCGGGGGAGGGAGGCCTACAATGAGCAGTTCTTC.

The chain uses TRBV5-4 and TRBJ2-1; D is possibly TRBD2 (6 bases). Germline lookup yields CDR1 SGHNT and CDR2 YYREEE (reference sequence). V was clipped by 4 bases and J by 4 bases, with 6 bases between them. This CDR3 comprises 12 residues. DNA for the CDR3: TGTGCCAGCAGCGGGGGGTACAATGAGCAGTTCTTC. This encodes CASSGGYNEQFF.

This sequence joins TRBV30 and TRBJ2-1; D possibly corresponds to TRBD2 (6 bases). Trimming shortened V by 2 bases and J by 6 bases, and 14 bases separated the two germline ends. Germline CDR1 GTSNPN, CDR2 SVGIG (reference sequence). CDR3 length: 14 residues. The CDR3 sequence: CAWSTGGQANEQFF. The CDR3 DNA is TGTGCCTGGAGTACTGGAGGGCAAGCCAATGAGCAGTTCTTC.

This clone was found once. The chain carries TRBV28 and TRBJ1-2; D call uncertain. CDR1 and CDR2 from the germline V gene are MDHEN and SYDVKM. There are 13 residues in the CDR3. V was clipped by 8 bases and J by 7 bases, with 17 bases between them. As DNA, the CDR3 is TGTGCCAGCTCCTCGCCTGACCGGGGTGGCTACACCTTC. It codes for CASSSPDRGGYTF.

The V call is TRBV7-2, the J call TRBJ2-7; 7 nucleotides align to TRBD2. CDR1 is SGHTA, CDR2 FQGNSA, per germline. The CDR3 is 13 residues long. J gave up 3 bases and V 3 bases, and 2 bases lay outside the gene matches. CDR3 bases: TGTGCCAGCAGCTTGCCTAGCGGCTACGAGCAGTACTTC. Its translation: CASSLPSGYEQYF.

The chain recombines TRBV27 with TRBJ2-1; D is undetermined. Trimming shortened V by 3 bases and J by 9 bases, and 12 bases separated the two germline ends. Germline CDR1 is MNHEY and CDR2 is SMNVEV (reference sequence). CDR3 length: 13 amino acids. The CDR3 reads CASSFGHPREQFF. CDR3 in DNA: TGTGCCAGCAGTTTTGGCCACCCCCGTGAGCAGTTCTTC.

This chain connects TRBV7-9 to TRBJ1-3; unclear D gene. Per germline, CDR1 SEHNR and CDR2 FQNEAQ (reference sequence). The V end lost 8 bases, the J end lost 0 bases, and 8 bases lay between the germline ends. This CDR3 has 13 residues. This CDR3 is CASAPSSGNTIYF. The CDR3 DNA reads as TGTGCCAGCGCCCCTAGCTCTGGAAACACCATATATTTT.

This clone was seen just once. The J gene is TRBJ1-5, the V gene TRBV28, with 11 positions matching TRBD1. V was pared by 5 bases and J by 8 bases, with 5 bases of the junction left unmatched. Germline V CDR1 and CDR2: MDHEN, SYDVKM. CDR3 length: 14 amino acids. The CDR3 region is CASSRTGGREPQHF. Here the CDR3 DNA reads TGTGCCAGCAGTCGGACAGGGGGCCGAGAGCCCCAGCATTTT.

The chain combines TRBV18 with TRBJ2-7; TRBD1 matches 10 bases. The V and J ends lost 4 bases and 3 bases, in that order; junction bases with no gene match: 3. The CDR3 totals 14 residues. CDR1 KGHSH and CDR2 LQKENI come from the germline V gene. The CDR3 sequence: CASSQGTGDYEQYF. For the CDR3, the DNA is TGTGCCAGCTCACAGGGGACAGGGGACTACGAGCAGTACTTC.